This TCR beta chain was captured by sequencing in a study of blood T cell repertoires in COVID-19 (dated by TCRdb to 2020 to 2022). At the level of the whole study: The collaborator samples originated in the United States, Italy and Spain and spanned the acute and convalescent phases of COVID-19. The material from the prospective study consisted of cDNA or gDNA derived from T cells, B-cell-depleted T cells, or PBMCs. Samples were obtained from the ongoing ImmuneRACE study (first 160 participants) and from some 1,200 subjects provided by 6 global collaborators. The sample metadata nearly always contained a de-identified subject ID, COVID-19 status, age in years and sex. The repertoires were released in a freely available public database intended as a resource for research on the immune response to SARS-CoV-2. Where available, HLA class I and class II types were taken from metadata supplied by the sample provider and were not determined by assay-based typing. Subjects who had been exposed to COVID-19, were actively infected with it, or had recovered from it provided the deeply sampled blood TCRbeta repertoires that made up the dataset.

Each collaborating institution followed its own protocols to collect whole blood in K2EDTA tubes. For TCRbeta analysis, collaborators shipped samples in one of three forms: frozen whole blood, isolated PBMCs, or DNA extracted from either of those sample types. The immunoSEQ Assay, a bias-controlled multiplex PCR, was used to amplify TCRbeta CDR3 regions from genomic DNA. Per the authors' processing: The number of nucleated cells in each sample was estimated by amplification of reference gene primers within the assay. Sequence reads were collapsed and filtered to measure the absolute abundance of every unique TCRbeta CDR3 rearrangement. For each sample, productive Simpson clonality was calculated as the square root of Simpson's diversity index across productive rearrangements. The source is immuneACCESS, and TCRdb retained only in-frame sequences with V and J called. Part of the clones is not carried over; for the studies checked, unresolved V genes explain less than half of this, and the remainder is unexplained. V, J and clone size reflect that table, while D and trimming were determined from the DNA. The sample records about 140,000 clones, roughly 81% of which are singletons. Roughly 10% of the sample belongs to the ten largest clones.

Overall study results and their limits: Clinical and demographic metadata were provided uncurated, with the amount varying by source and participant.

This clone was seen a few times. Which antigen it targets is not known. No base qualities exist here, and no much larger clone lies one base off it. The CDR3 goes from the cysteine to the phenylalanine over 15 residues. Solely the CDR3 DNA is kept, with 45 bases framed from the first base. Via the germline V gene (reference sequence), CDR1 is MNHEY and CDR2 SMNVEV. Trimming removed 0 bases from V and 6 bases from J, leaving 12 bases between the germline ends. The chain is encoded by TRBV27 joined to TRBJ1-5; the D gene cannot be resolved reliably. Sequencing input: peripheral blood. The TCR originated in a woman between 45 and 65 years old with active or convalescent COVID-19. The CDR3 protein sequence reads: CASSLSRGSGQPQHF. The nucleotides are TGTGCCAGCAGTTTATCGAGAGGGTCCGGTCAGCCCCAGCATTTT.